This T cell receptor beta chain came from a study of vaccination and CD4 T cells after COVID-19. Background on the study: Overlapping spike peptides from SARS-CoV-2, HCoV-NL63, HCoV-OC43 and HCoV-229E served to stimulate the cells.

With respect to this clonotype: Antigen specificity is unknown.

CDR3 size: 15 residues. V dropped 0 bases and J dropped 3; count of bases not matched to a gene: 3. CDR1 DFQATT and CDR2 SNEGSKA come from the germline V gene (reference sequence). The Oncomine TCR Beta short-read assay was applied to DNA of cultured CD4+ T cells. Via MiXCR, TCRdb re-called the PCR reads, giving one row per CDR3 protein. The table lists about 7,000 distinct CDR3 sequences, around three quarters of them singletons. The treatment denotes: roughly ten-day PBMC culture with coronavirus spike peptide pools or control peptides (ViraFEST assay). This clonotype was sampled from a human donor who had recovered from COVID-19. The sequencing input was CD4+ T cells from blood, cultured in vitro. V usage is TRBV20-1 and J usage is TRBJ1-2; 11 bases fit TRBD1. CDR3 bases: TGCAGTGCTAGAGATCCGGGACAGGGGGACTATGGCTACACCTTC. It translates to CSARDPGQGDYGYTF.